This is a list of T cell receptor beta chains from one sample in a study of vaccination and CD4 T cells after COVID-19. TCRdb re-derived calls from the PCR reads in MiXCR, one entry per CDR3 protein. The sample carries 20,000 to 25,000 distinct CDR3 sequences, roughly three fifths recorded once. These receptors lack a known antigen. This specimen consisted of CD4+ T cells from blood, cultured in vitro, obtained after SARS-CoV-2 vaccination. These receptors all stem from a human donor who received a COVID-19 vaccine. Both conserved end residues are part of each CDR3. Each record gives: J gene, D gene, clone size, V gene, CDR3 DNA, CDR3 protein. A D gene is named only where the DNA matches it firmly. The size of a clone is reported for some rows only, either as once, few or many, or as a class for expanded clones.

J gene: TRBJ1-6
D gene: -
clone size: -
V gene: TRBV6-1
CDR3 DNA: TGTGCCAGCAGATATCAACCGGGACGGAATAATTCACCCCTCCACTTT
CDR3 protein: CASRYQPGRNNSPLHF

J gene: TRBJ1-2
D gene: -
clone size: medium-sized
V gene: TRBV29-1
CDR3 DNA: TGCAGCGTTGTACGGTCGGGGTATGGCTACACCTTC
CDR3 protein: CSVVRSGYGYTF

J gene: TRBJ2-1
D gene: TRBD2
clone size: -
V gene: TRBV5-1
CDR3 DNA: TGCGCCAGCAGCTTGATCCCCTCTAGCGGGGGTAATGAGCAGTTCTTC
CDR3 protein: CASSLIPSSGGNEQFF

J gene: TRBJ1-6
D gene: -
clone size: -
V gene: TRBV6-1
CDR3 DNA: TGTGCCATCAGGCCGTCAGGGAATTCACCCCTCCACTTT
CDR3 protein: CAIRPSGNSPLHF

J gene: TRBJ1-3
D gene: -
clone size: -
V gene: TRBV18
CDR3 DNA: TGTGCCAGCTCTCCCGCTTTATCTGGAAACACCATATATTTT
CDR3 protein: CASSPALSGNTIYF

J gene: TRBJ2-3
D gene: -
clone size: few
V gene: TRBV7-9
CDR3 DNA: TGTGCCAGCAGCTTAGACAGCACAGATACGCAGTATTTT
CDR3 protein: CASSLDSTDTQYF

J gene: TRBJ1-2
D gene: TRBD1
clone size: -
V gene: TRBV20-1
CDR3 DNA: TGCAGTGCTAGAGCTTTTACAGGGGGCGGCTACACCTTC
CDR3 protein: CSARAFTGGGYTF

J gene: TRBJ1-2
D gene: TRBD1
clone size: few
V gene: TRBV7-8
CDR3 DNA: TGTGCCAGCAGCCTCAGGACAGGGGGATTTGGAGGCTACACCTTC
CDR3 protein: CASSLRTGGFGGYTF

J gene: TRBJ1-5
D gene: -
clone size: few
V gene: TRBV10-3
CDR3 DNA: TGTGCCATCAGTAGTCGGGGGGGGCAGGGCTACAATCAGCCCCAGCATTTT
CDR3 protein: CAISSRGGQGYNQPQHF

J gene: TRBJ2-5
D gene: TRBD1
clone size: few
V gene: TRBV2
CDR3 DNA: TGTGCCAGCAGTCCCGGGACAGGGGGAGGGTTGTGGGAAGAGACCCAGTACTTC
CDR3 protein: CASSPGTGGGLWEETQYF

J gene: TRBJ1-2
D gene: -
clone size: -
V gene: TRBV24-1
CDR3 DNA: TGTGCCACCAGTGATGGGACCTCGCCGGACTATGGCTACACCTTC
CDR3 protein: CATSDGTSPDYGYTF

J gene: TRBJ2-7
D gene: TRBD2
clone size: -
V gene: TRBV11-2
CDR3 DNA: TGTGCCAGCAGCTCGCGGGGGGTTAGCTCCTACGAGCAGTACTTC
CDR3 protein: CASSSRGVSSYEQYF

J gene: TRBJ2-5
D gene: -
clone size: -
V gene: TRBV11-3
CDR3 DNA: TGTGCCAGCACCCCCGGGGGCGGAGAGACCCAGTACTTC
CDR3 protein: CASTPGGGETQYF

J gene: TRBJ1-4
D gene: -
clone size: few
V gene: TRBV30
CDR3 DNA: TGTGCCTGGAGTGTGAAGGACCGACTGTTTTTT
CDR3 protein: CAWSVKDRLFF

J gene: TRBJ2-2
D gene: -
clone size: few
V gene: TRBV30
CDR3 DNA: TGTGCTGGAAGCGGGGTGAAGGGGGACACCGGGGAGCTGTTTTTT
CDR3 protein: CAGSGVKGDTGELFF

J gene: TRBJ2-1
D gene: TRBD2
clone size: -
V gene: TRBV24-1
CDR3 DNA: TGTGCCACCAGTGATTTGACGCCTAGCGGGGGGCCTAACAATGAGCAGTTCTTC
CDR3 protein: CATSDLTPSGGPNNEQFF

J gene: TRBJ1-1
D gene: -
clone size: few
V gene: TRBV7-9
CDR3 DNA: TGTGCCAGCAGCCAAGGAAGCGCTGAAGCTTTCTTT
CDR3 protein: CASSQGSAEAFF

J gene: TRBJ2-2
D gene: TRBD1
clone size: -
V gene: TRBV11-2
CDR3 DNA: TGTGCCAGCAGCGAAGGGACAGGGTACACCGGGGAGCTGTTTTTT
CDR3 protein: CASSEGTGYTGELFF

J gene: TRBJ1-2
D gene: TRBD1
clone size: -
V gene: TRBV7-3
CDR3 DNA: TGTGCCAGCAGCTTACGGTCAGGACAGGGTAGAGTGGGGGGTGGCTACACCTTC
CDR3 protein: CASSLRSGQGRVGGGYTF